This T cell receptor beta chain was found in a study of CD8+CD57+ T cells in acquired aplastic anemia. The germline gives CDR1 SQVTM, CDR2 ANQGSEA. V was cut by 8 bases and J by 5 bases, with 15 bases left in between. This CDR3 contains 12 residues. Genomic DNA acted as the template from which TCR beta VDJ combination and CDR3 sequence profiling were carried out. TCRdb reprocessed the reads with MiXCR, giving one entry per CDR3 protein. The sample includes approximately 180,000 distinct CDR3 sequences, around 50% of them seen just once. In its sample, this clonotype was seen many times. Sequencing was done on patients that had shown CD8+CD57+ cell expansion by flow cytometry.

The TCR sequence derives from a human donor with aplastic anemia. Sequencing input: sorted CD4+, CD8+, or CD8+CD57+ T cells (not recorded which) from PBMCs. V and J are TRBV29-1 and TRBJ2-5; D may be TRBD2 (6 bases). The CDR3 region is CSLGTPGETQYF. The CDR3 bases are TGCAGCTTAGGGACTCCGGGGGAGACCCAGTACTTC.